Described below is a single T cell receptor beta chain sequence and its context. Germline assignment: CDR1 SGHTA and CDR2 FQGNSA. The CDR3 is 14 residues long. V shed 2 bases and J shed 5 bases, with 12 bases lying between them. Some clones are missing from TCRdb's copy, which holds only in-frame ones; the method was immunoSEQ multiplex PCR. The table includes some 140,000 clones, roughly 81% detected once. The sample comes from a study of blood T cell repertoires in COVID-19. The rearrangement uses TRBV7-2 and TRBJ2-5, with D tentatively TRBD2 (6 bases). The TCR originated in a human donor in a cohort sampled during active COVID-19. The sample taken for sequencing was peripheral blood. The CDR3 loop reads CASSLFATRETQYF. The CDR3 DNA follows: TGTGCCAGCAGCTTATTCGCGACTAGGGAGACCCAGTACTTC.